This T cell receptor beta chain was retrieved from a study of blood T cell repertoires in COVID-19. Study at large: From the United States, Italy and Spain came samples of acute and convalescent COVID-19. PBMCs, B-cell-depleted T cells, or T cells were the source of the cDNA or gDNA that made up the material.

The germline CDR1 and CDR2 sequences are SGHRS and YFSETQ. With 2 bases removed from V and 6 bases from J, the gap between germline ends came to 11 bases. This CDR3 has 13 amino acids. In the source study's methods: Reference gene primer amplification in the assay estimated nucleated cell counts. The table came from immunoSEQ multiplex PCR; TCRdb's copy has only in-frame clones and leaves some out. The D gene and trimming were derived from the DNA, and the V and J assignments and clone size from that table. Of under 200,000 clones in the sample, more than 70% are singletons; the top ten hold roughly 2.6%.

The rearrangement uses TRBV5-1 and TRBJ1-2; a weak D match, TRBD1 (5 bases). The TCR comes from a man aged 35-49 years with active or convalescent COVID-19. Source material: peripheral blood. The DNA of the CDR3 is TGCGCCAGCAGCTTTGACAGATTGGATGGCTACACCTTC. Its protein product is CASSFDRLDGYTF.